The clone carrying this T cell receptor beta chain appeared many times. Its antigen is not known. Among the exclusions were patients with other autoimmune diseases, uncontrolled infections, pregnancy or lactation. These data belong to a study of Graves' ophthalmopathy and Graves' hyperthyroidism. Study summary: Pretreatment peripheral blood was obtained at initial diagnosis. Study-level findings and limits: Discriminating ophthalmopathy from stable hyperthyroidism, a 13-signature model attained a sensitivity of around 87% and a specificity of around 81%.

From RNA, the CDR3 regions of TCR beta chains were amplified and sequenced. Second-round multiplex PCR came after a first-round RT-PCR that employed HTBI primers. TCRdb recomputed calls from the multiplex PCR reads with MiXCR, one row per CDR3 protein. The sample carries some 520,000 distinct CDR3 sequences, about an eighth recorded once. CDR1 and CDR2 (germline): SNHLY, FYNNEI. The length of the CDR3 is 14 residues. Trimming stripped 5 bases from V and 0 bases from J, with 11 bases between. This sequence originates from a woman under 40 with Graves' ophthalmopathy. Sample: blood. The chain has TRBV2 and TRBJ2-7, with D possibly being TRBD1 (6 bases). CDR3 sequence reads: CASSFQGPSYEQYF. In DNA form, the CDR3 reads TGTGCCAGCAGTTTCCAGGGGCCCTCCTACGAGCAGTACTTC.